Each of the 19 T cell receptor beta chains below was sequenced from the same sample in a study of control samples from healthy donors and cancer patients. Data came from immunoSEQ multiplex PCR; TCRdb stores just in-frame clones and leaves some out. This sample yields more than 95,000 clones, of which about 93% are seen a single time; less than 3.5% belongs to the top ten. Sequenced input: blood. The source is a man aged 25 to 40 in good health.

The gene calls are TRBV6-4 and TRBJ2-4; maybe TRBD1 (6 bases). The CDR3 extends over 15 amino acids. The V end lost 7 bases, the J end lost 1 base, and 14 bases lay between the germline ends. Germline V CDR1 and CDR2: MRHNA, SNTAGT. CDR3 bases: TGTGCCAGCAACCGACAGGATAAGGCCAAAAACATTCAGTACTTC. Translation gives CASNRQDKAKNIQYF.

CDR3 sequence: CASTWLGREEVYEQFF. CDR3 nucleotides: TGTGCCAGCACTTGGCTAGGCCGGGAGGAAGTGTATGAGCAGTTCTTC. The gene calls are TRBV4-2 and TRBJ2-1; 7 nucleotides match TRBD2. The CDR3 runs to 16 residues. Unmatched junction bases numbered 17, after V lost 7 bases and J lost 8 bases. Germline V gives CDR1 LGHNA, CDR2 YNFKEQ.

In its sample, this clone was seen once. The chain links TRBV5-1 to TRBJ2-5, with D possibly TRBD1 on 5 matching bases. This CDR3 has 22 residues. Trimming took off 0 bases at V and 1 base at J, with 31 bases between the two ends. In germline, CDR1 is SGHRS, CDR2 YFSETQ. The CDR3 nucleotides read TGCGCCAGCAGCTTGGATTCCGCCCGGTTCAGGGTTAAGTTTGGGGCCCAAGAGACCCAGTACTTC. Its translation is CASSLDSARFRVKFGAQETQYF.

The V call is TRBV18, the J call TRBJ1-5; TRBD1 agrees at 7 bases. The CDR3 is 15 residues long. Germline lookup yields CDR1 KGHSH and CDR2 LQKENI. Trimming cost V 5 bases and J 0 bases; bases outside gene matches: 4. In DNA, the CDR3 is TGTGCCAGCTCAGGGACAGACTATAGCAATCAGCCCCAGCATTTT. Translating gives CASSGTDYSNQPQHF. The full variable domain, in which reference TRBV18 and TRBJ1-5 provide the parts outside the CDR3, is NAGVMQNPRHLVRRRGQEARLRCSPMKGHSHVYWYRQLPEEGLKFMVYLQKENIIDESGMPKERFSAEFPKEGPSILRIQQVVRGDSAAYFCASSGTDYSNQPQHFGDGTRLSIL.

This chain links TRBV11-2 with TRBJ2-7, with D perhaps being TRBD1 or TRBD2 (5 bases each). V dropped 3 bases and J dropped 6 bases, with 18 bases sitting between them. CDR3 length: 15 amino acids. Germline CDR1 and CDR2: SGHAT and FQNNGV. The CDR3 region has the DNA TGTGCCAGCAGCTTCACGGGGCCTGCCTCGACCGAGCAGTACGTC. The encoded protein is CASSFTGPASTEQYV.

This rearrangement joins TRBV5-6 to TRBJ2-7; TRBD2 aligns across 7 bases. With V trimmed by 2 bases and J by 6 bases, 5 bases remained unmatched. Germline V gives CDR1 SGHDT, CDR2 YYEEEE. The CDR3 runs to 13 residues. Here the CDR3 reads CASSLAGTAEQYF. CDR3 nucleotides: TGTGCCAGCAGCTTAGCGGGGACGGCCGAGCAGTACTTC. The full variable domain, in which reference TRBV5-6 and TRBJ2-7 provide the parts outside the CDR3, is DAGVTQSPTHLIKTRGQQVTLRCSPKSGHDTVSWYQQALGQGPQFIFQYYEEEERQRGNFPDRFSGHQFPNYSSELNVNALLLGDSALYLCASSLAGTAEQYFGPGTRLTVT.

V and J are TRBV28 and TRBJ2-3; no clear D gene. Between the trimmed V and J ends, which lost 10 bases and 3 bases, there was a span of 14 bases. CDR1 and CDR2 (germline): MDHEN, SYDVKM. The CDR3 totals 13 residues. The CDR3: CATGRLGTDTQYF. For the CDR3, the DNA is TGTGCCACCGGCAGACTGGGGACAGATACGCAGTATTTT. Full variable domain (outside the CDR3, taken from reference TRBV28 and TRBJ2-3): DVKVTQSSRYLVKRTGEKVFLECVQDMDHENMFWYRQDPGLGLRLIYFSYDVKMKEKGDIPEGYSVSREKKERFSLILESASTNQTSMYLCATGRLGTDTQYFGPGTRLTVL.

The chain has TRBV6-5 and TRBJ1-2; 9 positions match TRBD1. CDR3 length equals 16 residues. With 3 bases clipped from V and 8 bases from J, the junction kept 13 bases outside the gene matches. The germline CDR1 and CDR2 sequences are MNHEY and SVGAGI. CDR3 nucleotides: TGTGCCAGCAGTTATTTGACAGGGGGTGTCCCCGGGGGCTACACCTTC. Translated, it gives CASSYLTGGVPGGYTF.

V usage is TRBV4-1 and J usage is TRBJ1-1; possibly TRBD1 for D (5 bases). Germline V CDR1 and CDR2: MGHRA, YSYEKL. The CDR3 is 12 residues long. With 4 bases removed from V and 6 bases from J, the gap between germline ends came to 9 bases. This CDR3 is CASSLQGAEAFF. As DNA, the CDR3 is TGCGCCAGCAGCCTCCAGGGAGCTGAAGCTTTCTTT.

The chain links TRBV6-5 to TRBJ1-2; TRBD1 is a possible D gene (5 bases). The CDR3 consists of 11 residues. CDR1 is MNHEY, CDR2 SVGAGI, per germline. V was trimmed by 6 bases and J by 7 bases, leaving 9 bases between them. The CDR3 loop is CASRRGSGYTF. In nucleotides, the CDR3 is TGTGCCAGCAGGCGGGGGTCTGGCTACACCTTC.

The chain is built from TRBV6-5 and TRBJ1-5; TRBD1 is a possible D gene (5 bases). V was cut by 1 base and J by 4 bases, with 11 bases left in between. Germline CDR1 MNHEY, CDR2 SVGAGI. This CDR3 spans 15 amino acids. The CDR3 region has the DNA TGTGCCAGCAGTTACTGGGAGGGACCTAATCAGCCCCAGCATTTT. This gives the protein CASSYWEGPNQPQHF.

V gene TRBV7-2 combines with J gene TRBJ2-7; a possible D gene is TRBD2 (6 bases). This CDR3 region has 14 residues. Trimming took 3 bases from V and 1 from J, leaving 10 bases between them. Germline V gives CDR1 SGHTA, CDR2 FQGNSA. The CDR3 bases are TGTGCCAGCAGCTTCGAGGGGACTTCCTACGAGCAGTACTTC. Translation: CASSFEGTSYEQYF.

The chain combines TRBV10-3 with TRBJ2-3; 9 nucleotides line up with TRBD1. V lost 4 bases and J lost 6; bases outside the gene matches: 8. The CDR3 sequence is 15 residues long. Looked up from germline, CDR1 is ENHRY and CDR2 is SYGVKD. The CDR3 loop reads CAISGLTGGADTQYF. The CDR3 DNA follows: TGTGCCATCAGTGGCTTAACAGGGGGCGCGGATACGCAGTATTTT.

This sequence joins TRBV5-1 and TRBJ2-5; D remains ambiguous. Trimming removed 1 base at V and 2 bases at J, with 9 bases between. From germline, CDR1 is SGHRS and CDR2 YFSETQ. The CDR3 is made up of 14 amino acids. CDR3 protein: CASSLQPSQETQYF. The DNA of the CDR3 is TGCGCCAGCAGCTTGCAGCCCTCACAAGAGACCCAGTACTTC.

The chain joins TRBV7-9 to TRBJ2-7, with D possibly matching TRBD1 (6 bases). Trimming took off 0 bases at V and 0 bases at J, with 12 bases between the two ends. Germline assignment: CDR1 SEHNR and CDR2 FQNEAQ (reference sequence). This CDR3 spans 16 amino acids. The CDR3 loop reads CASSLARDISSYEQYV. DNA for the CDR3: TGTGCCAGCAGCTTAGCTAGGGACATTAGCTCCTACGAGCAGTACGTC.

The J gene is TRBJ1-5, the V gene TRBV6-2 or TRBV6-3, with D hard to call. Germline CDR1 and CDR2: MNHEY and SVGEGT. The CDR3 extends over 14 amino acids. Between the trimmed V and J ends, which lost 2 bases and 3 bases, there was a span of 8 bases. The CDR3, as DNA: TGTGCCAGCAGTTACCTGGGGTTCAATCAGCCCCAGCATTTT. It encodes CASSYLGFNQPQHF.

The rearrangement joins TRBV19 to TRBJ1-2, with D unresolved. The germline V gene has CDR1 LNHDA and CDR2 SQIVND (reference sequence). The germline V and J ends were trimmed by 6 bases and 3 bases, with 14 bases remaining between them. The CDR3 consists of 14 residues. The CDR3 reads CASRVGVSDYGYTF. The CDR3 nucleotides are TGTGCCAGTAGGGTCGGGGTTTCCGACTATGGCTACACCTTC.

The rearrangement links TRBV12-2 to TRBJ2-3; the table's D call TRBD2 went unverified against the DNA. TRBV12-2 is noted as a pseudogene. There are 16 residues in the CDR3. This chain's CDR3 is CASRLPGTGITDTQYF. As DNA, the CDR3 is TGTGCAAGTCGCCTTCCCGGGACTGGAATCACAGATACGCAGTATTTT.

CDR3 bases: TGTGCCAGCAGCCCATTCCCTGGGGAGACCCAGTACTTC. Residues: CASSPFPGETQYF. This chain connects TRBV7-9 to TRBJ2-5; D unresolved. CDR1 SEHNR and CDR2 FQNEAQ come from the germline V gene (reference sequence). Trimming removed 5 bases at V and 5 bases at J, with 12 bases between. CDR3 length equals 13 residues.